Listed below are T cell receptor beta chains from one sample, sequenced in a study of beta chain features in type 1 diabetes. Using immunoSEQ multiplex PCR, the repertoire was profiled, and TCRdb retains in-frame clones only, with some absent. The sample includes about 160,000 clones, around 8.6% seen only once; the top ten take over 0.5%. The sequenced sample consisted of central memory CD4+ T cells from blood. These receptors all stem from a woman aged 18-30 years with type 1 diabetes. Each CDR3 is given with its conserved first and last residue. D genes are given only for firm matches. Part of the rows lack a size; the others show once, few, many or a class for expanded clones.

TRBV27	TRBJ2-7	TRBD2	.	TGTGCCAGCAGTTTCCTGGCGGCGGGAGGAAAGAACGAGCAGTACTTC	CASSFLAAGGKNEQYF
TRBV30	TRBJ2-6	TRBD1	.	TGTGCCTGGAAGCCCCTTGGACAGGGGGCAACTGGGGCCAACGTCCTGACTTTC	CAWKPLGQGATGANVLTF
TRBV4-3	TRBJ1-4	.	.	TGCGCCAGCAGCCAAAGGGGGGGTGAAAAACTGTTTTTT	CASSQRGGEKLFF
TRBV28	TRBJ2-1	.	.	TGTGCCTACTCAGGGGCTTCCTACAATGAGCAGTTCTTC	CAYSGASYNEQFF
TRBV7-2	TRBJ2-3	.	.	TGTGCCAGCAGCTTAGTTCCCCAGTTCACAGATACGCAGTATTTT	CASSLVPQFTDTQYF
TRBV6-5	TRBJ1-2	.	few	TGTGCCAGCACGTCGTACTCGGATGGCTACACCTTC	CASTSYSDGYTF
TRBV5-1	TRBJ2-3	TRBD1	many	TGCGCCAGCAGCGTGACAGGGGATACGCAGTATTTT	CASSVTGDTQYF
TRBV27	TRBJ2-7	TRBD2	few	TGTGCCAGCAGAGAAGCGGGAGACGAGCAGTACTTC	CASREAGDEQYF
TRBV7-2	TRBJ2-5	.	.	TGTGCCAGCAGCTCCACAGGGTCCTGGGTGCCCCAGTACTTC	CASSSTGSWVPQYF
TRBV4-3	TRBJ2-6	TRBD1	few	TGCGCCAGCAGCCAAGCAGGGGGTGGTGGGGCCAACGTCCTGACTTTC	CASSQAGGGGANVLTF